The rows below give T cell receptor beta chains drawn from one sample of a study of blood T cells in healthy people across ages. TCRdb reprocessed the 5' RACE reads via MiXCR and lists one record per CDR3 protein. The repertoire holds 1.2 million to 1.5 million distinct CDR3 sequences, with roughly 60% as singletons. The sequencing input was blood. Receptor source: a young man in good health. The CDR3 runs from the conserved cysteine through the conserved F or W. Fields, in order: J gene, clone size, V gene, D gene, CDR3 DNA, CDR3 protein. The D gene is left open where the match is weak. The listing skips clone size in some rows; elsewhere it reads once, few, many or a size class.

J gene: TRBJ1-1
clone size: NA
V gene: TRBV4-1
D gene: TRBD1
CDR3 DNA: TGCGCCAGCAGCCAAGAAGGGGGCCCTGACAGGGGGAAGGGGAAGGAAGCTTTCTTT
CDR3 protein: CASSQEGGPDRGKGKEAFF

J gene: TRBJ2-7
clone size: NA
V gene: TRBV29-1
D gene: NA
CDR3 DNA: TGCAGCGGTTACAATGAGCAGTACTTC
CDR3 protein: CSGYNEQYF

J gene: TRBJ2-7
clone size: NA
V gene: TRBV7-9
D gene: TRBD1
CDR3 DNA: TGTGCCAGCAGCCCTATCCGAGGGACAGGGGTTCCCTACGAGCAGTACTTC
CDR3 protein: CASSPIRGTGVPYEQYF

J gene: TRBJ2-7
clone size: NA
V gene: TRBV20-1
D gene: NA
CDR3 DNA: TGCAGTGCTACTCGGGATCCCCCTGACGAGCAGTACTTC
CDR3 protein: CSATRDPPDEQYF

J gene: TRBJ2-3
clone size: NA
V gene: TRBV12-3/TRBV12-4
D gene: NA
CDR3 DNA: TGTGCCAGCAGTCCCCGAGTGGGAGCGGGCACAGATACGCAGTATTTT
CDR3 protein: CASSPRVGAGTDTQYF

J gene: TRBJ2-7
clone size: NA
V gene: TRBV27
D gene: TRBD1
CDR3 DNA: TGTGCCAGCAGTTTCCACCCGGGACAGGGAGACTACGAGCAGTACTTC
CDR3 protein: CASSFHPGQGDYEQYF

J gene: TRBJ1-4
clone size: NA
V gene: TRBV7-9
D gene: TRBD1
CDR3 DNA: TGTGCCAGCAGCCCAACCAACAGGGGGCATTCTGAAAAACTGTTTTTT
CDR3 protein: CASSPTNRGHSEKLFF

J gene: TRBJ2-3
clone size: NA
V gene: TRBV6-2/TRBV6-3
D gene: NA
CDR3 DNA: TGTGCCAGCAGTTACTCGACGGTTTCAGATACGCAGTATTTT
CDR3 protein: CASSYSTVSDTQYF

J gene: TRBJ1-5
clone size: few
V gene: TRBV29-1
D gene: NA
CDR3 DNA: TGCAGCGTTTCGGACGGTAGCAATCAGCCCCAGCATTTT
CDR3 protein: CSVSDGSNQPQHF

J gene: TRBJ2-7
clone size: NA
V gene: TRBV25-1
D gene: NA
CDR3 DNA: TGTGCCAGCAGTGCACTGACAGCCACCTACGAGCAGTACTTC
CDR3 protein: CASSALTATYEQYF

J gene: TRBJ2-7
clone size: NA
V gene: TRBV12-5
D gene: NA
CDR3 DNA: TGTGCTAGTGGTTCCATCAACAATGAGCAGTACTTC
CDR3 protein: CASGSINNEQYF

J gene: TRBJ1-2
clone size: NA
V gene: TRBV27
D gene: TRBD1
CDR3 DNA: TGTGCCAGCAGTTACCTGGGACAGGCAGCTAACTATGGCTACACCTTC
CDR3 protein: CASSYLGQAANYGYTF

J gene: TRBJ2-7
clone size: NA
V gene: TRBV6-1
D gene: TRBD2
CDR3 DNA: TGTGCCAGCAGAATCGGGGGGTACGAGCAGTACTTC
CDR3 protein: CASRIGGYEQYF

J gene: TRBJ2-3
clone size: NA
V gene: TRBV10-3
D gene: NA
CDR3 DNA: TGTGCCATCAGTGAACGGTGGGATACGCAGTATTTT
CDR3 protein: CAISERWDTQYF

J gene: TRBJ2-3
clone size: few
V gene: TRBV20-1
D gene: TRBD1
CDR3 DNA: TGCAGTGCGTTAGCTGCCGGGACAGGGTATACAGATACGCAGTATTTT
CDR3 protein: CSALAAGTGYTDTQYF

J gene: TRBJ2-3
clone size: once
V gene: TRBV14
D gene: NA
CDR3 DNA: TGTGCCAGCAGCCAAGAATTTCGGTCATCCACAGATACGCAGTATTTT
CDR3 protein: CASSQEFRSSTDTQYF

J gene: TRBJ1-1
clone size: NA
V gene: TRBV6-2/TRBV6-3
D gene: NA
CDR3 DNA: TGTGCCAGCACCCCAGGACAGTACACTGAAGCTTTCTTT
CDR3 protein: CASTPGQYTEAFF

J gene: TRBJ1-1
clone size: NA
V gene: TRBV7-6
D gene: NA
CDR3 DNA: TGTGCCAGCAGTATAGGGGACTCCCGGACTGAAGCTTTCTTT
CDR3 protein: CASSIGDSRTEAFF

J gene: TRBJ2-5
clone size: NA
V gene: TRBV28
D gene: NA
CDR3 DNA: TGTGCCAGCAGTCTTTCCAGCTACTTCCAAGAGACCCAGTACTTC
CDR3 protein: CASSLSSYFQETQYF

J gene: TRBJ2-3
clone size: NA
V gene: TRBV6-5
D gene: NA
CDR3 DNA: TGTGCCGTCCAGCGGGGACACACAGATACGCAGTATTTT
CDR3 protein: CAVQRGHTDTQYF

J gene: TRBJ2-1
clone size: few
V gene: TRBV10-3
D gene: TRBD2
CDR3 DNA: TGTGCCATCAGTCCTAGCGGGGGGCTCGGGAATGAGCAGTTCTTC
CDR3 protein: CAISPSGGLGNEQFF

J gene: TRBJ2-7
clone size: once
V gene: TRBV9
D gene: NA
CDR3 DNA: TGTGCCAGCAGCGCATGGAGCACCGGAGAAGGGGACGAGCAGTACTTC
CDR3 protein: CASSAWSTGEGDEQYF

J gene: TRBJ1-1
clone size: NA
V gene: TRBV5-1
D gene: TRBD1
CDR3 DNA: TGCGCCAGCAGCTTGGGGTCCGGGACAGGGGGCCTGGTTCGGGAAGCTTTCTTT
CDR3 protein: CASSLGSGTGGLVREAFF

J gene: TRBJ2-7
clone size: NA
V gene: TRBV28
D gene: NA
CDR3 DNA: TGTGCCAGCAGTAACGGGCCCGCCGCCTACGAGCAGTACTTC
CDR3 protein: CASSNGPAAYEQYF

J gene: TRBJ1-2
clone size: NA
V gene: TRBV29-1
D gene: NA
CDR3 DNA: TGCAGCGTTGAAGATGGGGTGGTTCGGGACTATGGCTACACCTTC
CDR3 protein: CSVEDGVVRDYGYTF

J gene: TRBJ1-1
clone size: NA
V gene: TRBV12-3/TRBV12-4
D gene: NA
CDR3 DNA: TGTGCCAGCAGAAGGACAGCGGGGAACACTGAAGCTTTCTTT
CDR3 protein: CASRRTAGNTEAFF

J gene: TRBJ2-1
clone size: NA
V gene: TRBV7-9
D gene: NA
CDR3 DNA: TGTGCCAGCAGCGTCAGCGGGCTTGCTCTGGGGAATGAGCAGTTCTTC
CDR3 protein: CASSVSGLALGNEQFF

J gene: TRBJ2-7
clone size: NA
V gene: TRBV6-5
D gene: NA
CDR3 DNA: TGTGCCAGCAGTAAGTTAGGGTCCTCCTACGAGCAGTACTTC
CDR3 protein: CASSKLGSSYEQYF

J gene: TRBJ2-5
clone size: few
V gene: TRBV4-1
D gene: NA
CDR3 DNA: TGCGCCAGCAGCCAGGAGACAGTAGCTGGAGAGACCCAGTACTTC
CDR3 protein: CASSQETVAGETQYF

J gene: TRBJ1-5
clone size: NA
V gene: TRBV7-8
D gene: TRBD1
CDR3 DNA: TGTGCCAGCAGTTTCCAGGGGGACTCCAATCAGCCCCAGCATTTT
CDR3 protein: CASSFQGDSNQPQHF

J gene: TRBJ2-3
clone size: NA
V gene: TRBV18
D gene: NA
CDR3 DNA: TGTGCCAGCTCACCAGGAGGTCACACAGATACGCAGTATTTT
CDR3 protein: CASSPGGHTDTQYF

J gene: TRBJ2-3
clone size: NA
V gene: TRBV15
D gene: TRBD2
CDR3 DNA: TGTGCCACCAGCAGTTGGACTAGCGGGTCTTACACAGATACGCAGTATTTT
CDR3 protein: CATSSWTSGSYTDTQYF

J gene: TRBJ2-1
clone size: few
V gene: TRBV9
D gene: TRBD2
CDR3 DNA: TGTGCCAGCAGCCAGGCGGGGGTTACCTACAATGAGCAGTTCTTC
CDR3 protein: CASSQAGVTYNEQFF

J gene: TRBJ2-7
clone size: NA
V gene: TRBV20-1
D gene: TRBD2
CDR3 DNA: TGCAGTGCTAGGAACGGGCGGGAGGGCCAGGACGAGCAGTACTTC
CDR3 protein: CSARNGREGQDEQYF

J gene: TRBJ1-6
clone size: NA
V gene: TRBV4-1
D gene: NA
CDR3 DNA: TGCGCCAGCAGCCAAGAGTCTCCGGGTCCAAAAGGTGATTCACCCCTCCACTTT
CDR3 protein: CASSQESPGPKGDSPLHF

J gene: TRBJ1-1
clone size: NA
V gene: TRBV29-1
D gene: NA
CDR3 DNA: TGCAGCGGGGGACAAATGAACACTGAAGCTTTCTTT
CDR3 protein: CSGGQMNTEAFF

J gene: TRBJ1-1
clone size: NA
V gene: TRBV7-2
D gene: NA
CDR3 DNA: TGTGCCAGCAGCCCGGACATTGCGGGCACTGAAGCTTTCTTT
CDR3 protein: CASSPDIAGTEAFF

J gene: TRBJ2-1
clone size: few
V gene: TRBV4-2
D gene: NA
CDR3 DNA: TGTGCCAGCAGCCAATCGTGGGGAAGCGAGCAGTTCTTC
CDR3 protein: CASSQSWGSEQFF

J gene: TRBJ1-2
clone size: NA
V gene: TRBV2
D gene: TRBD1
CDR3 DNA: TGTGCCAGCAGTGTAGACAGGGCTGGCTACACCTTC
CDR3 protein: CASSVDRAGYTF

J gene: TRBJ2-1
clone size: NA
V gene: TRBV3-1
D gene: NA
CDR3 DNA: TGTGCCAGCAGCCCTTCGGCGGGGAATGAGCAGTTCTTC
CDR3 protein: CASSPSAGNEQFF

J gene: TRBJ2-3
clone size: NA
V gene: TRBV20-1
D gene: TRBD2
CDR3 DNA: TGCAGTGCTAGAGATACGAGACTAGCGGCGGGCACAGATACGCAGTATTTT
CDR3 protein: CSARDTRLAAGTDTQYF

J gene: TRBJ2-5
clone size: NA
V gene: TRBV4-3
D gene: NA
CDR3 DNA: TGCGCCAGCAGCCAAGGGACCGGGAATTTGCAGTACTTC
CDR3 protein: CASSQGTGNLQYF

J gene: TRBJ1-1
clone size: NA
V gene: TRBV29-1
D gene: NA
CDR3 DNA: TGCAGCGTTGGGGGGGGGCGAGGCACTGAAGCTTTCTTT
CDR3 protein: CSVGGGRGTEAFF

J gene: TRBJ2-7
clone size: NA
V gene: TRBV12-3/TRBV12-4
D gene: NA
CDR3 DNA: TGTGCCAGCAGTTTAAAGCGGAGCTCCTACGGGCAGTACTTC
CDR3 protein: CASSLKRSSYGQYF

J gene: TRBJ1-4
clone size: NA
V gene: TRBV27
D gene: NA
CDR3 DNA: TGTGCCAGCAGTAAGAGGGCCGGTGTCGAAAAACTGTTTTTT
CDR3 protein: CASSKRAGVEKLFF

J gene: TRBJ2-7
clone size: few
V gene: TRBV15
D gene: TRBD1
CDR3 DNA: TGTGCCACCAGCAGAGACGTGGGACAGGGGTTCGACGAGCAGTACTTC
CDR3 protein: CATSRDVGQGFDEQYF